Below, 24 T cell receptor beta chains from the same sample are listed, as sequenced in a study of blood T cell repertoires in COVID-19. The data were produced by immunoSEQ multiplex PCR, yet TCRdb's version contains in-frame clones alone and is incomplete. The table has about 270,000 clones, 85% to 90% seen once; the top ten hold roughly a sixth. The sequenced material came from PBMCs or T cells enriched from blood (not recorded which). The receptor source for this set is a man between 18 and 29 years old who had recovered from COVID-19.

The chain has TRBV9 and TRBJ2-3; D is unclear. The CDR3 sequence is 12 residues long. The V gene's germline CDR1 is SGDLS and CDR2 YYNGEE. The ends were cut back, 4 bases at V and 4 bases at J, with 7 bases in the middle. This CDR3 is CASSPLSDTQYF. The CDR3 coding sequence is TGTGCCAGCAGCCCACTGTCAGATACGCAGTATTTT.

The J gene is TRBJ1-3, the V gene TRBV7-9, with 10 bases identical to TRBD1. The CDR3 has 17 amino acids. From germline, CDR1 is SEHNR and CDR2 FQNEAQ (reference sequence). Losses at the gene ends were 1 base for V and 3 bases for J; bases not matched to a gene: 6. CDR3 amino acids: CASSLGQGASVGNTIYF. The CDR3, as DNA: TGTGCCAGCAGCTTAGGACAGGGGGCGTCGGTTGGAAACACCATATATTTT.

The chain combines TRBV30 with TRBJ1-6; D possibly corresponds to TRBD1 (5 bases). Per germline, CDR1 GTSNPN and CDR2 SVGIG (reference sequence). V dropped 2 bases and J dropped 11 bases, with 10 bases sitting between them. This CDR3 spans 12 amino acids. Here the CDR3 reads CAWSPPGAPLHF. Written as DNA, the CDR3 is TGTGCCTGGAGTCCACCGGGGGCACCCCTCCACTTT.

J is TRBJ2-7 and V is TRBV3-1 (or the pseudogene TRBV3-2), with a weak D call TRBD1 (6 bases). Per the germline V gene, CDR1 is LGHDT and CDR2 is YNNKEL (reference sequence). The CDR3 totals 17 residues. With 1 base removed from V and 0 bases from J, the gap between germline ends came to 16 bases. CDR3 loop: CASSQVNRAKGSYEQYF. The DNA for the CDR3 is TGTGCCAGCAGCCAAGTTAACAGGGCGAAAGGCTCCTACGAGCAGTACTTC.

V usage is TRBV5-6 and J usage is TRBJ1-2; D remains unclear. V lost 1 base, J lost 6 bases, and 4 bases lay in between. The germline V gene has CDR1 SGHDT and CDR2 YYEEEE. This CDR3 contains 11 residues. The CDR3 protein is CASSLTDGYTF. The DNA for the CDR3 is TGTGCCAGCAGCTTGACAGATGGCTACACCTTC.

V gene TRBV12-3 or TRBV12-4 combines with J gene TRBJ1-1, with TRBD1 identical over 7 bases. The CDR3 is 13 residues long. The V segment lost 6 bases and the J segment 4 bases; nucleotides outside the gene matches: 5. The CDR3 sequence: CASRNRGGTEAFF. The CDR3 DNA sequence: TGTGCCAGCAGAAACAGGGGAGGCACTGAAGCTTTCTTT.

The V and J genes are TRBV28 and TRBJ1-5; TRBD1 aligns across 7 bases. V shed 0 bases and J 2 bases; nucleotides not matched to a gene: 4. The germline V gene encodes CDR1 MDHEN and CDR2 SYDVKM. The CDR3 extends over 16 amino acids. The CDR3 here is CASSLWGDRRNQPQHF. The CDR3 region has the DNA TGTGCCAGCAGTTTATGGGGGGACAGACGCAATCAGCCCCAGCATTTT.

Concerning this clone itself: Other DNA sequences of this sample code for an identical CDR3. V and J are TRBV5-1 and TRBJ1-2; 7 nucleotides match TRBD1. The CDR3 has 14 amino acids. Trimming took 0 bases from V and 2 from J; bases not matched to a gene: 1. CDR1 and CDR2 (germline): SGHRS, YFSETQ. The CDR3 nucleotides are TGCGCCAGCAGCTTGGGACAGGGAAACTATGGCTACACCTTC. This encodes CASSLGQGNYGYTF.

The chain is built from TRBV11-3 and TRBJ1-1; D is uncertain. V was clipped by 7 bases and J by 3 bases, with 9 bases between them. From germline, CDR1 is SGHNT and CDR2 YENEEA. The CDR3 is 12 amino acids. CDR3 sequence (DNA): TGTGCCAGCATCGGGAAAGACACTGAAGCTTTCTTT. The encoded protein is CASIGKDTEAFF. Together with reference TRBV11-3 and TRBJ1-1, the CDR3 gives the full variable domain: EAGVVQSPRYKIIEKKQPVAFWCNPISGHNTLYWYLQNLGQGPELLIRYENEEAVDDSQLPKDRFSAERLKGVDSTLKIQPAELGDSAVYLCASIGKDTEAFFGQGTRLTVV.

V and J are TRBV4-2 and TRBJ1-1, with 8 bases identical to TRBD1. Germline V gene sequence: CDR1 LGHNA, CDR2 YNFKEQ. Trimming cost V 0 bases and J 6 bases; bases outside gene matches: 15. CDR3 length: 18 residues. The CDR3 reads CASSQESGTGFEFAEAFF. CDR3 nucleotide sequence: TGTGCCAGCAGCCAAGAGAGTGGGACAGGTTTTGAATTTGCTGAAGCTTTCTTT.

This clone was counted between two and nine times. V is TRBV20-1 and J is TRBJ1-5; D is ambiguous. Germline CDR1 reads DFQATT; CDR2 reads SNEGSKA (reference sequence). CDR3 size: 13 residues. The germline V and J ends were trimmed by 3 bases and 0 bases, with 6 bases remaining between them. The CDR3: CSASRGSNQPQHF. The DNA for the CDR3 is TGCAGTGCTAGTCGGGGTAGCAATCAGCCCCAGCATTTT.

This chain uses TRBV7-8 with TRBJ2-5; TRBD2 aligns across 11 bases. Unmatched junction bases numbered 2, after V lost 1 base and J lost 1 base. The CDR3 has 16 residues. Germline V CDR1 and CDR2: SGHVS, FQNEAQ. The CDR3 nucleotides read TGTGCCAGCAGCTTAGGACTAGCGGGGCTCCAAGAGACCCAGTACTTC. The encoded protein is CASSLGLAGLQETQYF.

The CDR3, as DNA: TGTGCCAGCAGTGAAGGAGGTGGGTACCTCTATGGCTACACCTTC. Its protein is CASSEGGGYLYGYTF. The genes are TRBV6-1 and TRBJ1-2; unclear D gene. Germline V gene lookup returns CDR1 MNHNS and CDR2 SASEGT. CDR3 length: 15 residues. The germline V and J ends were trimmed by 1 base and 4 bases, with 13 bases remaining between them.

Comments on this clone: The junction shows a germline mismatch at one end, possibly a read error. Other nucleotide sequences from this sample produce the same CDR3. The rearrangement joins TRBV7-9 to TRBJ1-6; possibly TRBD1 for D (5 bases). The CDR3 contains 17 residues. Per the germline V gene, CDR1 is SEHNR and CDR2 is FQNEAQ (reference sequence). The CDR3 DNA follows: TGCCCCAGCAGCCCCCACGACCGGGGGGGAGTAAATTCACCCCTCCACTTT. It is translated as CPSSPHDRGGVNSPLHF.

J is TRBJ2-7 and V is TRBV27; possible D gene TRBD2, 7 bases. Germline assignment: CDR1 MNHEY and CDR2 SMNVEV (reference sequence). CDR3 size: 16 residues. Between the trimmed V and J ends, which lost 5 bases and 2 bases, there was a span of 19 bases. The CDR3 DNA is TGTGCCAGCAGTCCCTGGGGGGGGGCCTCCACCTACGAGCAGTACTTC. Protein: CASSPWGGASTYEQYF.

The genes are TRBV30 and TRBJ1-2; 9 bases map to TRBD1. The CDR3 runs 14 residues. With V trimmed by 8 bases and J by 4 bases, 11 bases remained unmatched. Germline V gene sequence: CDR1 GTSNPN, CDR2 SVGIG (reference sequence). In DNA, the CDR3 is TGTGCCGGACGGGGACAGGGCGGGATCTATGGCTACACCTTC. Translation: CAGRGQGGIYGYTF.

This clone appeared a few times. J is TRBJ2-7 and V is TRBV2; 8 bases match TRBD1. J lost 4 bases, V lost 0 bases, and 8 bases had no gene match. The germline V gene has CDR1 SNHLY and CDR2 FYNNEI. The CDR3 is made up of 16 amino acids. The CDR3 DNA sequence: TGTGCCAGCAGTGAAGCCCCTGGACAGGGTTTTTACGAGCAGTACTTC. Translation: CASSEAPGQGFYEQYF.

V is TRBV4-2 and J is TRBJ1-6; no clear D. The CDR3 is 14 amino acids. CDR1 LGHNA and CDR2 YNFKEQ come from the germline V gene. Trimming cost V 0 bases and J 8 bases, with 8 bases left between them. The CDR3 DNA is TGTGCCAGCAGCCAAGATGACTGGGATTCACCCCTCCACTTT. Protein sequence: CASSQDDWDSPLHF.

The chain employs TRBV5-1 and TRBJ2-1; 11 nucleotides match TRBD2. This CDR3 is built from 15 residues. With V trimmed by 3 bases and J by 4 bases, 3 bases remained unmatched. Per germline, CDR1 SGHRS and CDR2 YFSETQ. CDR3 sequence reads: CASSSSGRTYNEQFF. CDR3 bases: TGCGCCAGCAGCTCTAGCGGGAGGACGTACAATGAGCAGTTCTTC.

This clone was detected a few times. V gene TRBV3-1 (or the pseudogene TRBV3-2) combines with J gene TRBJ1-1; 9 positions match TRBD1. The V gene end was trimmed by 6 bases and the J gene end by 4 bases; junction bases not matched to a gene: 0. The germline gives CDR1 LGHDT, CDR2 YNNKEL (reference sequence). The length of the CDR3 is 12 residues. Here the CDR3 DNA reads TGTGCCAGCAGGACAGGGGGCACTGAAGCTTTCTTT. Residues: CASRTGGTEAFF.

CDR3 coding DNA: TGCGCCAGCAGAAAAGACAGGGTTGAGACCCAGTACTTC. It encodes CASRKDRVETQYF. The V gene is TRBV5-1, the J gene TRBJ2-5; TRBD1 aligns across 7 bases. CDR3 size: 13 residues. In germline, CDR1 is SGHRS, CDR2 YFSETQ. V lost 5 bases to trimming and J lost 5 bases; unmatched junction nucleotides: 6.

This clone was counted between two and nine times. The chain employs TRBV5-6 and TRBJ2-7; weak D call: TRBD2 (5 bases). The CDR3 runs to 16 residues. Trimming removed 4 bases from V and 0 bases from J, with 17 bases in between. Germline loops: CDR1 SGHDT, CDR2 YYEEEE. This CDR3 reads CASSPVRVGNSYEQYF. The CDR3 DNA reads as TGTGCCAGCAGCCCGGTGCGGGTAGGGAACTCCTACGAGCAGTACTTC.

The rearrangement uses TRBV29-1 and TRBJ2-1, with 9 bases lining up with TRBD2. Germline CDR1 is SQVTM and CDR2 is ANQGSEA. CDR3 length: 15 residues. V lost 3 bases to trimming and J lost 6 bases; unmatched junction nucleotides: 9. The CDR3 DNA reads TGCAGCGTTGATGTGGCGGGAGGGCCAGGCAATGAGCAGTTCTTC. Amino acid sequence: CSVDVAGGPGNEQFF.

The chain has TRBV4-1 and TRBJ2-4; TRBD1 might be the D (6 bases). Trimming shortened V by 1 base and J by 1 base, and 8 bases separated the two germline ends. Germline loops: CDR1 MGHRA, CDR2 YSYEKL. The CDR3 covers 15 residues. CDR3 DNA: TGCGCCAGCAGCCAAGTGGGGGCCGCCAAAAACATTCAGTACTTC. This codes for CASSQVGAAKNIQYF.